The 9 T cell receptor beta chains given below trace back to one sample, sequenced in a study of T cell repertoires in cytomegalovirus infection. MiXCR, run by TCRdb on the reads, gives a single entry per CDR3 protein. In the table there are about 230,000 distinct CDR3 sequences, 22% of which are singletons. The sequenced sample was CD8+ T cells from PBMCs. These receptors all stem from a human donor in good health (CMV status not recorded). Some clones in this sample may be carry-over from other donors' samples.

Only a few counts were recorded for this clonotype. The chain couples TRBV29-1 to TRBJ1-1; D not resolved. Per germline, CDR1 SQVTM and CDR2 ANQGSEA. This CDR3 has 12 residues. Deletions cut 3 bases from V and 11 bases from J, with 16 bases between. CDR3 region: CSVDSGEVGAFF. Here the CDR3 DNA reads TGCAGCGTTGATTCCGGTGAGGTTGGGGCTTTCTTT. Variable domain in full (rest from reference TRBV29-1 and TRBJ1-1): SAVISQKPSRDICQRGTSLTIQCQVDSQVTMMFWYRQQPGQSLTLIATANQGSEATYESGFVIDKFPISRPNLTFSTLTVSNMSPEDSSIYLCSVDSGEVGAFFGQGTRLTVV.

This clonotype came up a few times. The V call is TRBV27, the J call TRBJ2-5; TRBD1 might be the D (6 bases). CDR1 is MNHEY and CDR2 is SMNVEV in the germline V gene (reference sequence). Trimming took off 5 bases at V and 5 bases at J, with 12 bases between the two ends. This CDR3 contains 13 residues. In nucleotides, the CDR3 is TGTGCCAGCAGTCGAGGGGGTTTGGAGACCCAGTACTTC. The encoded protein is CASSRGGLETQYF.

V usage is TRBV28 and J usage is TRBJ2-3; tentatively, D is TRBD2 (7 bases). The CDR3 covers 16 residues. Looked up from germline, CDR1 is MDHEN and CDR2 is SYDVKM. V was shortened by 3 bases and J by 2 bases, with 15 bases between the two germline ends. CDR3 nucleotide sequence: TGTGCCAGCAGTTTTTTGGCGGGGGCCATCACAGATACGCAGTATTTT. As protein: CASSFLAGAITDTQYF.

At least ten counts were recorded for this clonotype. The V and J genes are TRBV28 and TRBJ2-1, with D possibly matching TRBD1 (6 bases). This CDR3 spans 16 amino acids. The V gene lost 5 bases and the J gene lost 3 bases, with 17 bases spanning the gap. The germline gives CDR1 MDHEN, CDR2 SYDVKM. The DNA for the CDR3 is TGTGCCAGCAGTCCCCAAGGACAGATGGGCTACAATGAGCAGTTCTTC. The encoded protein is CASSPQGQMGYNEQFF. Drawing the rest from reference TRBV28 and TRBJ2-1, the complete variable domain is DVKVTQSSRYLVKRTGEKVFLECVQDMDHENMFWYRQDPGLGLRLIYFSYDVKMKEKGDIPEGYSVSREKKERFSLILESASTNQTSMYLCASSPQGQMGYNEQFFGPGTRLTVL.

This chain joins TRBV27 and TRBJ2-3; TRBD2 agrees at 7 bases. The CDR3 spans 16 residues. Unmatched junction bases numbered 10, after V lost 4 bases and J lost 3 bases. Germline V CDR1 and CDR2: MNHEY, SMNVEV (reference sequence). CDR3 in DNA: TGTGCCAGCAGTTCCGGGAGGCAGCTCACTACAGATACGCAGTATTTT. Its translation is CASSSGRQLTTDTQYF.

V gene TRBV19 combines with J gene TRBJ1-6, with D perhaps TRBD1 (5 bases). V dropped 3 bases and J dropped 10 bases, with 16 bases sitting between them. The CDR3 is 15 amino acids. Germline V gene sequence: CDR1 LNHDA, CDR2 SQIVND (reference sequence). This CDR3 reads CASSMETAIVSPLHF. Here the CDR3 DNA reads TGTGCCAGTAGTATGGAGACAGCCATAGTCTCACCCCTCCACTTT. The full variable domain, with the rest looked up from reference TRBV19 and TRBJ1-6, is DGGITQSPKYLFRKEGQNVTLSCEQNLNHDAMYWYRQDPGQGLRLIYYSQIVNDFQKGDIAEGYSVSREKKESFPLTVTSAQKNPTAFYLCASSMETAIVSPLHFGNGTRLTVT.

This chain links TRBV12-3 or TRBV12-4 with TRBJ1-5; D is perhaps TRBD1 (5 bases). The CDR3 consists of 16 residues. Trimming removed 6 bases at V and 3 bases at J, with 18 bases between. This CDR3 is CASRGSSDGHNQPQHF. DNA of the CDR3: TGTGCCAGCAGAGGCTCATCGGACGGACACAATCAGCCCCAGCATTTT.

There are many counts of this clonotype. The CDR3 loop is CASSSPLGAGGLYEQYF. The DNA for the CDR3 is TGTGCCAGCAGTTCCCCCCTAGGAGCGGGGGGGTTATACGAGCAGTACTTC. This chain uses TRBV28 with TRBJ2-7; 10 bases agree with TRBD2. Germline V gives CDR1 MDHEN, CDR2 SYDVKM. After removal of 4 bases from V and 4 bases from J, the junction contained 13 bases not matched to a gene. CDR3 size: 17 residues.

There are a few counts of this clonotype. The V call is TRBV29-1, the J call TRBJ2-7; the D gene is possibly TRBD2 (5 bases). Trimming removed 0 bases at V and 1 base at J, with 7 bases between. The CDR3 is made up of 13 amino acids. Germline V gives CDR1 SQVTM, CDR2 ANQGSEA. CDR3 DNA: TGCAGCGTTGAAGAGGGAGATTCCTACGAGCAGTACTTC. The encoded protein is CSVEEGDSYEQYF.